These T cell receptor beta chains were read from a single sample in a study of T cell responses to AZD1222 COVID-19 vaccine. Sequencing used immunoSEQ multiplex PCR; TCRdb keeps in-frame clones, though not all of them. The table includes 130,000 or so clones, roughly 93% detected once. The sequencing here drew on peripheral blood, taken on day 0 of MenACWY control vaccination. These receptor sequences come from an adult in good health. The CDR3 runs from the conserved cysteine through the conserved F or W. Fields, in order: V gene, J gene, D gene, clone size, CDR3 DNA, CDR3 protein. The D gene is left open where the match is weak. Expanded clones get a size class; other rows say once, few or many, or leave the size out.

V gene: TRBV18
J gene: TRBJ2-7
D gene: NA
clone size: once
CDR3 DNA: TGTGCCAGCTCACCATCCCCGAGACAAACCTACGAGCAGTACTTC
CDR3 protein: CASSPSPRQTYEQYF

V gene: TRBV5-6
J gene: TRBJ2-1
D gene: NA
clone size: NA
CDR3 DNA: TGTGCCAGCAGCTTATTGGTCAAGGGAAATGAGCAGTTCTTC
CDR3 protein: CASSLLVKGNEQFF

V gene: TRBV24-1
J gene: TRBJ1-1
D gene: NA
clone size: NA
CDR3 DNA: TGTGCCACGAGGGGTAAGGGCGGAGACACTGAAGCTTTCTTT
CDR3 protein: CATRGKGGDTEAFF

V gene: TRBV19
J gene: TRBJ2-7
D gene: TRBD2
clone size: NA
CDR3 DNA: TGTGCCAGTAGTATAGGTCCTAGCGGGAATTCCCTCTCCTACGAGCAGTACTTC
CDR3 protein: CASSIGPSGNSLSYEQYF

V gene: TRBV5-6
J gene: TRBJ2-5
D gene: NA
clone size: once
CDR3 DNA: TGTGCCAGCAGGGCCCGTTGGGTGGGCGGCCAAGAGACCCAGTACTTC
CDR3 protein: CASRARWVGGQETQYF

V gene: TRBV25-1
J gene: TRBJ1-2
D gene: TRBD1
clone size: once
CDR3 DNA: TGTGCCAGCAGAGACGGGACAGGGGTGGGCTACACCTTC
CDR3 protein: CASRDGTGVGYTF

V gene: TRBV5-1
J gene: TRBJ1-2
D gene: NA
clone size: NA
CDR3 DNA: TGCGCCAGCAGCTTGGTCGGGGATCACTATGGCTACACCTTC
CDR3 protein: CASSLVGDHYGYTF

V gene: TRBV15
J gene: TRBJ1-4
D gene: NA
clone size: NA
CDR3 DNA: TGTGCCACCAGCGGCGTGTCAGGGCTGAAACTGTTTTTT
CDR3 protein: CATSGVSGLKLFF

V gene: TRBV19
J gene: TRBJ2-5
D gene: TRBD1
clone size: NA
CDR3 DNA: TGTGCCAGTAGTACGCGACAGGGGTGGAAGACCCAGTACTTC
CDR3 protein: CASSTRQGWKTQYF

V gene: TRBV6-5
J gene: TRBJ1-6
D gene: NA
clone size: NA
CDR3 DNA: TGTGCCAGCAGACAGATAATTGGGTCACCCCTCCACTTT
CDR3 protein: CASRQIIGSPLHF